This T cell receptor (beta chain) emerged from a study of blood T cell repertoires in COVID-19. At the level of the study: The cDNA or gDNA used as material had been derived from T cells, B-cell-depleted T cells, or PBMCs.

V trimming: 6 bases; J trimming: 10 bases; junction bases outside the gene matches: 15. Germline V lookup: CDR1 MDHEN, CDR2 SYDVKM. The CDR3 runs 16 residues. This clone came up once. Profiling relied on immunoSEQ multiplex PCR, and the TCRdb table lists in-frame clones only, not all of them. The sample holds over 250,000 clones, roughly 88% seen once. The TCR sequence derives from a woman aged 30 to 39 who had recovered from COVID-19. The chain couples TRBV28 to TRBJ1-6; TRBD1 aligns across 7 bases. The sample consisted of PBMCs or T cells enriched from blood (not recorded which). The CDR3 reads CASRLLTGATWSPLHF. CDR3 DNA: TGTGCCAGCAGACTACTCACAGGGGCTACGTGGTCACCCCTCCACTTT.